These 9 T cell receptor beta chains were sequenced from one sample in a study of T-cell reconstitution after alpha-beta-depleted transplantation in children. Unique molecular identifiers were used to barcode this TCRbeta library. TCRdb analysed the PCR reads with MiXCR anew, one entry per CDR3 protein. Of almost 250,000 distinct CDR3 sequences in the sample, around 25% were seen once. Here the sequenced sample was PBMCs, taken before TCRalphabeta/CD19-depleted stem cell transplant. These receptors were obtained from a girl aged 2 to 10 with Fanconi anemia, due to receive a stem cell transplant.

This clonotype was observed a handful of times. The chain carries TRBV5-1 and TRBJ2-7; 9 bases are shared with TRBD1. The CDR3 runs 18 residues. Germline trimming cut 1 base from V and 1 base from J; bases unmatched to any gene: 12. Germline lookup yields CDR1 SGHRS and CDR2 YFSETQ. The CDR3 protein is CASSLLGITGQGSYEQYF. The CDR3 DNA is TGCGCCAGCAGCTTGTTAGGTATCACGGGACAGGGATCCTACGAGCAGTACTTC.

Many counts were recorded for this clonotype. This rearrangement joins TRBV28 to TRBJ2-7; 9 bases are shared with TRBD1. CDR1 and CDR2 from the germline V gene are MDHEN and SYDVKM. V was pared by 8 bases and J by 5 bases, with 10 bases of the junction left unmatched. This CDR3 is built from 14 residues. The CDR3 protein is CASYNLGQGNEQYF. The DNA of the CDR3 is TGTGCCAGCTATAACCTTGGACAGGGGAACGAGCAGTACTTC.

This clonotype was seen repeatedly, ten times or more. The chain links TRBV7-2 to TRBJ2-3; 11 bases line up with TRBD2. CDR1 is SGHTA and CDR2 is FQGNSA in the germline V gene. The CDR3 consists of 19 residues. J was trimmed by 4 bases and V by 5 bases; bases with no gene match: 17. The CDR3 is CASSGWGLAGGQAPDTQYF. CDR3 nucleotides: TGTGCCAGCAGCGGCTGGGGGCTAGCGGGAGGTCAGGCCCCAGATACGCAGTATTTT.

The sample holds a few counts of this clonotype. This sequence joins TRBV28 and TRBJ2-5, with D perhaps matching TRBD2 (5 bases). Trimming removed 3 bases from V and 7 bases from J, with 12 bases in between. The germline CDR1 and CDR2 sequences are MDHEN and SYDVKM. The CDR3 extends over 13 amino acids. The CDR3 reads CASSLLARGTQYF. The CDR3 region has the DNA TGTGCCAGCAGTTTGTTAGCTCGGGGGACCCAGTACTTC.

In this sample, this clonotype turned up many times. The rearrangement uses TRBV15 and TRBJ1-5; D is undetermined. V dropped 1 base and J dropped 7 bases, with 11 bases sitting between them. CDR1 is LNHNV and CDR2 is YYDKDF in the germline V gene (reference sequence). The CDR3 contains 14 residues. The CDR3 DNA is TGTGCCACCAGCAGAGTTGGGGTGCGCCAGCCCCAGCATTTT. Protein sequence: CATSRVGVRQPQHF.

This clonotype was counted many times. The chain combines TRBV25-1 with TRBJ2-5; D may be TRBD2 (6 bases). The CDR3 length is 16 residues. Between the trimmed V and J ends, which lost 4 bases and 2 bases, there was a span of 17 bases. CDR1 MGHDK and CDR2 SYGVNS come from the germline V gene. The CDR3 bases are TGTGCCAGCAGTGTTAGCGGCGGAGACGATCAAGAGACCCAGTACTTC. Translating it yields CASSVSGGDDQETQYF. The full variable domain, in which reference TRBV25-1 and TRBJ2-5 provide the parts outside the CDR3, is EADIYQTPRYLVIGTGKKITLECSQTMGHDKMYWYQQDPGMELHLIHYSYGVNSTEKGDLSSESTVSRIRTEHFPLTLESARPSHTSQYLCASSVSGGDDQETQYFGPGTRLLVL.

This clonotype was recorded at least ten times. This rearrangement joins TRBV29-1 to TRBJ1-3, with 10 bases lining up with TRBD1. Germline V gives CDR1 SQVTM, CDR2 ANQGSEA. J gave up 0 bases and V 4 bases, and 0 bases lay outside the gene matches. The length of the CDR3 is 14 residues. CDR3 bases: TGCAGCGTTGGGACAGGGGGCTCTGGAAACACCATATATTTT. Amino acid sequence: CSVGTGGSGNTIYF. Full variable domain (outside the CDR3, taken from reference TRBV29-1 and TRBJ1-3): SAVISQKPSRDICQRGTSLTIQCQVDSQVTMMFWYRQQPGQSLTLIATANQGSEATYESGFVIDKFPISRPNLTFSTLTVSNMSPEDSSIYLCSVGTGGSGNTIYFGEGSWLTVV.

This clonotype was recorded many times. J is TRBJ2-2 and V is TRBV20-1; D not resolved. The length of the CDR3 is 13 residues. The V gene's germline CDR1 is DFQATT and CDR2 SNEGSKA (reference sequence). The V end lost 2 bases, the J end lost 4 bases, and 8 bases lay between the germline ends. CDR3 sequence: CSARRTVTGELFF. For the CDR3, the DNA is TGCAGTGCTAGACGAACAGTCACCGGGGAGCTGTTTTTT.

The chain uses TRBV7-2 and TRBJ2-2, with TRBD2 identical over 7 bases. In germline, CDR1 is SGHTA, CDR2 FQGNSA. The junction had 11 bases not matched to a gene; V was cut back by 7 bases and J by 0 bases. The CDR3 runs 17 residues. Written as DNA, the CDR3 is TGTGCCAGCATCCTGAGATGGAGCGGGACGAACACCGGGGAGCTGTTTTTT. It codes for CASILRWSGTNTGELFF.